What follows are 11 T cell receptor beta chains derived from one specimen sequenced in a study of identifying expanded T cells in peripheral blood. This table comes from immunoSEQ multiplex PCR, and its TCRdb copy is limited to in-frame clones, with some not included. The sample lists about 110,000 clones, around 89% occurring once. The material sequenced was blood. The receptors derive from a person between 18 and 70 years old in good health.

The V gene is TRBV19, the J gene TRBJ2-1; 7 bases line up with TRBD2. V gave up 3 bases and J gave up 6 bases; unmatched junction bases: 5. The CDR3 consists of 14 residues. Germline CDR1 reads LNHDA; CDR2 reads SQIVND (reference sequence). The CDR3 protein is CASSMAAGTNEQFF. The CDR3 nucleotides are TGTGCCAGTAGTATGGCAGCGGGAACCAATGAGCAGTTCTTC.

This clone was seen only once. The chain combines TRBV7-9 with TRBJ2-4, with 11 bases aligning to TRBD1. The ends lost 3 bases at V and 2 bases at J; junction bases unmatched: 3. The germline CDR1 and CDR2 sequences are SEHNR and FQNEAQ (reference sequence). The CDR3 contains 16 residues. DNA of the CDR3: TGTGCCAGCAGCTTTCGGGACAGGGGGTCCAAAAACATTCAGTACTTC. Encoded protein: CASSFRDRGSKNIQYF.

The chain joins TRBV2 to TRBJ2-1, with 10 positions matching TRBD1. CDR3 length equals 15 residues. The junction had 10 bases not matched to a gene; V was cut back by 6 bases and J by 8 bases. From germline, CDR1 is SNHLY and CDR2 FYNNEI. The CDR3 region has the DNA TGTGCCAGCAGCGCCGGGACAGGGGCGTCCCATGAGCAGTTCTTC. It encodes CASSAGTGASHEQFF.

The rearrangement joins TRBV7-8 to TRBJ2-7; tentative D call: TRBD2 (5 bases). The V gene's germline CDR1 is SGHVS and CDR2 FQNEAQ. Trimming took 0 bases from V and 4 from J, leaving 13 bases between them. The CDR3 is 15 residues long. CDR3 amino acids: CASSLARGLGYEQYF. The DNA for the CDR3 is TGTGCCAGCAGCTTAGCCCGTGGACTTGGGTACGAGCAGTACTTC.

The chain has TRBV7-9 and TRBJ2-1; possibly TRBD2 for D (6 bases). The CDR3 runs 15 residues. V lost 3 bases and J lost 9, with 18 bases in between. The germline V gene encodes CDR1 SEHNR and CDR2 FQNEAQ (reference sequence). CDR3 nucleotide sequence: TGTGCCAGCAGCTTGTCCGGCCGGAGGGGTGGTGAGCAGTTCTTC. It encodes CASSLSGRRGGEQFF.

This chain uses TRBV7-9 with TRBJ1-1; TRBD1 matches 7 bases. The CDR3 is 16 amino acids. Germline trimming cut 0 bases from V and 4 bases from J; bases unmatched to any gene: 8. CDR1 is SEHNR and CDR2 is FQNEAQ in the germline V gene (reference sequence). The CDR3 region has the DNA TGTGCCAGCAGCTTAGCAAAAGGGGGCCGAAGCACTGAAGCTTTCTTT. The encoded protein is CASSLAKGGRSTEAFF.

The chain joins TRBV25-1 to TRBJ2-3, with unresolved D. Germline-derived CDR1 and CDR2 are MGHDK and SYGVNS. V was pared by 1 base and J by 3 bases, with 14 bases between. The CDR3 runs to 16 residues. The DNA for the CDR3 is TGTGCCAGCAGTGAATTCGGGCTGTTCGGGACAGATACGCAGTATTTT. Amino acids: CASSEFGLFGTDTQYF.

In nucleotides, the CDR3 is TGTGCCAGCAGCCAGACTAGCGGCGTGGTCGAGACCCAGTACTTC. Translation gives CASSQTSGVVETQYF. The chain has TRBV11-3 and TRBJ2-5; 9 positions match TRBD2. This CDR3 spans 15 amino acids. J gave up 5 bases and V 5 bases, and 9 bases lay outside the gene matches. The germline gives CDR1 SGHNT, CDR2 YENEEA.

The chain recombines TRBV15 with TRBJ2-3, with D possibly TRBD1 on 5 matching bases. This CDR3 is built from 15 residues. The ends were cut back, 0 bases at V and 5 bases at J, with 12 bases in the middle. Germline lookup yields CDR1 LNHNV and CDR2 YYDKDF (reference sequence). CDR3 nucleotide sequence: TGTGCCACCAGCAGAGATCTGCCAGGGTTAGATACGCAGTATTTT. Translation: CATSRDLPGLDTQYF. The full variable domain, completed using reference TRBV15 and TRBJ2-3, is DAMVIQNPRYQVTQFGKPVTLSCSQTLNHNVMYWYQQKSSQAPKLLFHYYDKDFNNEADTPDNFQSRRPNTSFCFLDIRSPGLGDTAMYLCATSRDLPGLDTQYFGPGTRLTVL.

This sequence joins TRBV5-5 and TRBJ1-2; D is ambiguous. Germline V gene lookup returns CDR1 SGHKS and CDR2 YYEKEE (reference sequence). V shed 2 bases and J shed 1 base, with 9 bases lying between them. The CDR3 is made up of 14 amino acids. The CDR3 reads CASSFESINYGYTF. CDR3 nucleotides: TGTGCCAGCAGCTTCGAGTCGATTAACTATGGCTACACCTTC.

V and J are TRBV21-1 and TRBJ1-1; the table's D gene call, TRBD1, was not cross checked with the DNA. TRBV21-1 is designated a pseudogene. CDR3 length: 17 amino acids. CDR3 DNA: TGTGCCAGCAGCAATGGACAGGGGGTGAAAAGGAACACTGAAGCTTTCTTT. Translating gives CASSNGQGVKRNTEAFF.